The 6 T cell receptor beta chains below all came from one sample that was sequenced in a study of blood T cell repertoires in COVID-19. Measured with immunoSEQ multiplex PCR; TCRdb has only the in-frame clones, and not every one. The table includes more than 85,000 clones, about 88% detected once. What was sequenced was peripheral blood. All receptors come from a woman of 80 years or more with acute or convalescent COVID-19.

This chain connects TRBV30 to TRBJ1-4; 9 positions agree with TRBD1. CDR1 is GTSNPN, CDR2 SVGIG, per germline (reference sequence). CDR3 length: 14 amino acids. V was pared by 2 bases and J by 4 bases, with 2 bases of the junction left unmatched. CDR3 loop: CAWSSGQGNEKLFF. DNA of the CDR3: TGTGCCTGGAGTTCGGGACAGGGTAATGAAAAACTGTTTTTT.

This clone was recorded only once. The rearrangement links TRBV4-2 to TRBJ1-3; D perhaps matches TRBD1 (5 bases). CDR3 size: 19 residues. V was cut by 0 bases and J by 2 bases, with 20 bases left in between. The germline V gene has CDR1 LGHNA and CDR2 YNFKEQ. CDR3 loop: CASSQDPGGVAETGNTIYF. In DNA form, the CDR3 reads TGTGCCAGCAGCCAAGATCCTGGGGGGGTTGCAGAGACTGGAAACACCATATATTTT.

The chain uses TRBV4-1 and TRBJ2-5; 8 bases agree with TRBD2. The CDR3 consists of 15 residues. The V and J ends lost 3 bases and 2 bases, in that order; junction bases with no gene match: 5. Germline assignment: CDR1 MGHRA and CDR2 YSYEKL. The CDR3 reads CASSHTSGDQETQYF. The CDR3, as DNA: TGCGCCAGCAGCCACACTAGCGGAGATCAAGAGACCCAGTACTTC.

The chain has TRBV4-3 and TRBJ2-4, with D hard to call. V was clipped by 4 bases and J by 6 bases, with 10 bases between them. Per the germline V gene, CDR1 is LGHNA and CDR2 is YSLEER. The CDR3 is made up of 13 amino acids. CDR3 loop: CASSPTPTNIQYF. The CDR3 region has the DNA TGCGCCAGCAGCCCGACACCGACAAACATTCAGTACTTC.

This clone was seen just once. The J gene is TRBJ1-1, the V gene TRBV27; tentative D call: TRBD1 (6 bases). The CDR3 is 15 amino acids. Germline loops: CDR1 MNHEY, CDR2 SMNVEV (reference sequence). With 3 bases removed from V and 4 bases from J, the gap between germline ends came to 15 bases. The CDR3: CASSFFPGDGTEAFF. The CDR3 coding sequence is TGTGCCAGCAGTTTCTTCCCAGGGGATGGCACTGAAGCTTTCTTT.

This clone is a singleton in its sample. The chain couples TRBV6-5 to TRBJ1-4, with D perhaps TRBD1 (5 bases). V was shortened by 5 bases and J by 0 bases, with 10 bases between the two germline ends. This CDR3 spans 15 amino acids. Looked up from germline, CDR1 is MNHEY and CDR2 is SVGAGI. Here the CDR3 DNA reads TGTGCCAGCAGTCCGCGGGGGACAACTAATGAAAAACTGTTTTTT. This encodes CASSPRGTTNEKLFF.